These T cell receptor beta chains were read from a single sample in a study of T cell responses to AZD1222 COVID-19 vaccine. The table came from immunoSEQ multiplex PCR; TCRdb's copy has only in-frame clones and leaves some out. Of more than 110,000 clones detected, 90% appear once; the ten largest clones hold 3.4%. The sequences come from peripheral blood, collected on day 0 of AZD1222 vaccination. Every receptor here comes from an adult in good health. Each CDR3 is given with its conserved first and last residue. D genes are given only for firm matches. Some rows have no size entry. The others give once, few or many, or a class for an expanded clone.

cdr3_nt | cdr3_aa | d_call | j_call | clone_size | v_call
TGTGCCAGCTCCCTCACAGGGAGCTCCTACAATGAGCAGTTCTTC | CASSLTGSSYNEQFF | . | TRBJ2-1 | . | TRBV18
TGTGCCTGGAGTGTTTTGAGGGACGAGCAGTACTTC | CAWSVLRDEQYF | . | TRBJ2-7 | . | TRBV30
TGTGCCACCACAAGGAGGGGCACAGATACGCAGTATTTT | CATTRRGTDTQYF | . | TRBJ2-3 | . | TRBV3-1/TRBV3-2
TGTGCCAGCAGCTTGGGAGCACAGGGGAACTATGGCTACACCTTC | CASSLGAQGNYGYTF | TRBD1 | TRBJ1-2 | . | TRBV5-6
TGTGCCAGCAGCGTACAGGGTTCTGGAAACACCATATATTTT | CASSVQGSGNTIYF | . | TRBJ1-3 | once | TRBV9
TGTGCCAGCAGTTTCTCAGTCTTGCGGGCGCGGTTCACCTACGAGCAGTACTTC | CASSFSVLRARFTYEQYF | . | TRBJ2-7 | . | TRBV28
TGCGCCAGCAGCTTAATTCGACGGCCTTACACTGAAGCTTTCTTT | CASSLIRRPYTEAFF | . | TRBJ1-1 | . | TRBV5-1
TGTGCCATGAGGCCGGGACAGCGATACTCTGGAAACACCATATATTTT | CAMRPGQRYSGNTIYF | TRBD1 | TRBJ1-3 | . | TRBV10-3
TGTGCCAGCAGTTTTTCGTTCCTCAGCTCCTACAATGAGCAGTTCTTC | CASSFSFLSSYNEQFF | . | TRBJ2-1 | . | TRBV27
TGTGCCAGCAGCCTGACGGGGGGGGCTAGCAGCTACAATGAGCAGTTCTTC | CASSLTGGASSYNEQFF | TRBD2 | TRBJ2-1 | . | TRBV7-3
TGCGCCAGCAGCCCACGGGAGATTGGGACAGATACGCAGTATTTT | CASSPREIGTDTQYF | . | TRBJ2-3 | once | TRBV5-1
TGTGCCAGCAGCTTATCTCTCGGGGGTCGCACAGATACGCAGTATTTT | CASSLSLGGRTDTQYF | . | TRBJ2-3 | once | TRBV11-2
TGTGCCAGTAGTATCCCGGGACAGACTGGAAACACCATATATTTT | CASSIPGQTGNTIYF | TRBD1 | TRBJ1-3 | . | TRBV19
TGTGCCAGCAGTGAATTCGACCCTGACAGAGGATCTAACTATGGCTACACCTTC | CASSEFDPDRGSNYGYTF | . | TRBJ1-2 | . | TRBV25-1
TGTGCCAGCAGCTCCGGACAGGGTGGGAATGAGCAGTTCTTC | CASSSGQGGNEQFF | TRBD1 | TRBJ2-1 | . | TRBV5-4
TGTGCCAGCAGCAACCTGAGTGGCCGGAACACTGAAGCTTTCTTT | CASSNLSGRNTEAFF | . | TRBJ1-1 | . | TRBV7-9
TGCGCCAGCAGCCGAATGGGGGGCAGGGGAACTGAAGCTTTCTTT | CASSRMGGRGTEAFF | . | TRBJ1-1 | . | TRBV4-1
TGTGCCAGCAGCGTAGTGGGAGGCGCGGCCGGGGAGCTGTTTTTT | CASSVVGGAAGELFF | . | TRBJ2-2 | . | TRBV5-4
TGTGCCAGCAGCTCCCGACAGGGAGGGGGCGAGCAGTACTTC | CASSSRQGGGEQYF | . | TRBJ2-7 | . | TRBV27
TGTGCCAGCAGTTCCCGGGACAGCCTAAACTATGGCTACACCTTC | CASSSRDSLNYGYTF | TRBD1 | TRBJ1-2 | . | TRBV6-5
TGTGCCAGCACCCTCCAGGGGGGCGACGAAAAACTGTTTTTT | CASTLQGGDEKLFF | TRBD1 | TRBJ1-4 | . | TRBV28
TGTGCCTGGAGTGTCCGGGGGGCAGAGACCGGGGAGCTGTTTTTT | CAWSVRGAETGELFF | . | TRBJ2-2 | . | TRBV30
TGTGCCAGCAGCTCCGAAGGACTAGCGGGAGGTAGCTCCTACAATGAGCAGTTCTTC | CASSSEGLAGGSSYNEQFF | TRBD2 | TRBJ2-1 | . | TRBV11-3
TGTGCCAGCAGCTTAGAGTTTTCGGGGGTCGACACTGAAGCTTTCTTT | CASSLEFSGVDTEAFF | . | TRBJ1-1 | . | TRBV7-9
TGTGCCAGTAGTCGTGGACGGGGGATCAACGACGAGCAGTACTTC | CASSRGRGINDEQYF | . | TRBJ2-7 | . | TRBV19
TGCGCCAGCAGCGGGCACTCTGGAAACACCATATATTTT | CASSGHSGNTIYF | . | TRBJ1-3 | . | TRBV5-1
TGTGCCATCAGTGAGAGGGCTAGCGGGAGTCTGAGCTCCTACAATGAGCAGTTCTTC | CAISERASGSLSSYNEQFF | TRBD2 | TRBJ2-1 | . | TRBV10-3
TGTGCCAGCCGCCCCCCGTCAGGCCGAGGGGACCACGAGCAGTACTTC | CASRPPSGRGDHEQYF | . | TRBJ2-7 | . | TRBV25-1
TGTGCCAGCAGCCCCCCCGGGACCAACTTATACGAGCAGTACTTC | CASSPPGTNLYEQYF | . | TRBJ2-7 | . | TRBV6-2/TRBV6-3
TGTGCCAGCAGTGGAGCCGGGCCATTGAACCCCTACGAGCAGTACTTC | CASSGAGPLNPYEQYF | . | TRBJ2-7 | . | TRBV6-4
TGTGCCAGCAGCTTGGGTGGCGGGGGGAACCGGGACCACGAGCAGTACTTC | CASSLGGGGNRDHEQYF | TRBD2 | TRBJ2-7 | . | TRBV5-4
TGTGCCAGCAGCCAGATGAGGGGGCTGAATTCACCCCTCCACTTT | CASSQMRGLNSPLHF | TRBD1 | TRBJ1-6 | . | TRBV5-5
TGTGCCAGTAGTAAAGGAGTTAATGAAAAACTGTTTTTT | CASSKGVNEKLFF | . | TRBJ1-4 | . | TRBV19
TGCAGCGTGTCCAACAGGGTTTCCGACACTGAAGCTTTCTTT | CSVSNRVSDTEAFF | . | TRBJ1-1 | . | TRBV29-1
TGTGCCAGCAGGGTCGGTGGGACGGTAGATAGCAATCAGCCCCAGCATTTT | CASRVGGTVDSNQPQHF | . | TRBJ1-5 | . | TRBV2
TGTGCCAGTAGTATTGCCTATGGCTACACCTTC | CASSIAYGYTF | . | TRBJ1-2 | . | TRBV19
TGTGCCAGCAGCCTACCCCCGCGGGGGGAGACCCAGTACTTC | CASSLPPRGETQYF | TRBD2 | TRBJ2-5 | . | TRBV5-6
TGCGCCAGCAGCCAAGACGGGCCTAGCGGCGGGTCCAATGAGCAGTTCTTC | CASSQDGPSGGSNEQFF | TRBD2 | TRBJ2-1 | . | TRBV4-3
TGTGCCAGCAGCCTCGCTTATGACCAAGAGACCCAGTACTTC | CASSLAYDQETQYF | . | TRBJ2-5 | . | TRBV6-5
TGTGCCAGCAGTGATAGGAACAGGGGCGGAGGCACTGAAGCTTTCTTT | CASSDRNRGGGTEAFF | TRBD1 | TRBJ1-1 | . | TRBV2
TGTGCCAGCAGACAGGGACAGGGGACCACCTTTAATTCACCCCTCCACTTT | CASRQGQGTTFNSPLHF | TRBD1 | TRBJ1-6 | . | TRBV5-4
TGTGCCAGCAGCCCGATCATGAACACTGAAGCTTTCTTT | CASSPIMNTEAFF | . | TRBJ1-1 | . | TRBV14
TGTAACACGGGCCCGCAACCCGGAAACACCATATATTTT | CNTGPQPGNTIYF | . | TRBJ1-3 | . | TRBV2
TGTGCCACCAGGAAGGCCTCCGGGACATCTAAAAACATTCAGTACTTC | CATRKASGTSKNIQYF | . | TRBJ2-4 | . | TRBV15
TGTGCCACCAGCAGAAGACGTACCGGGACAACTCACACTGAAGCTTTCTTT | CATSRRRTGTTHTEAFF | . | TRBJ1-1 | . | TRBV15
TGTGCCAGCAGCTTAGGGGCGGGGCCGTCCTACAATGAGCAGTTCTTC | CASSLGAGPSYNEQFF | . | TRBJ2-1 | . | TRBV11-3